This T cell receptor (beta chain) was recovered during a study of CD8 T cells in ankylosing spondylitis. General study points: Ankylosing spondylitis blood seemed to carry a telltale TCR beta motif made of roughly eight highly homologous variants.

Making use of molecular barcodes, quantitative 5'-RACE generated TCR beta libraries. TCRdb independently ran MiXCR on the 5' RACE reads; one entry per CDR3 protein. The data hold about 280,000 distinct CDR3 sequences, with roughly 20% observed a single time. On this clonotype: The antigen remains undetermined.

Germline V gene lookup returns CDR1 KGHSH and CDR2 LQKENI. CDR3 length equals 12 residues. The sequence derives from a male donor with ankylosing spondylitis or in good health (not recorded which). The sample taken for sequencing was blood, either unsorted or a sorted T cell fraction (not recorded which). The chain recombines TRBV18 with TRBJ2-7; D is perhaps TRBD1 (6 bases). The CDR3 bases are TGTGTCAGCTCACAGGGACCCTACGAGCAGTACGTC. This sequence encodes CVSSQGPYEQYV.